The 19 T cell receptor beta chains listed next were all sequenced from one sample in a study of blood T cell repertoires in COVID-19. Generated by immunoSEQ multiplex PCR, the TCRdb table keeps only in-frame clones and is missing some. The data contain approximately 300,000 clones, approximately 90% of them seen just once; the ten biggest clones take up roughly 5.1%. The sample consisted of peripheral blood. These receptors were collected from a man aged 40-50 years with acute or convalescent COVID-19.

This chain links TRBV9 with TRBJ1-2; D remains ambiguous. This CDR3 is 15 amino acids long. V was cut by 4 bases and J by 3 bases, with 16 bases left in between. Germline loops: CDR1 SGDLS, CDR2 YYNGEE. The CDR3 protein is CASSTGLLADYGYTF. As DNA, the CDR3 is TGTGCCAGCAGCACGGGTCTTTTGGCGGACTATGGCTACACCTTC.

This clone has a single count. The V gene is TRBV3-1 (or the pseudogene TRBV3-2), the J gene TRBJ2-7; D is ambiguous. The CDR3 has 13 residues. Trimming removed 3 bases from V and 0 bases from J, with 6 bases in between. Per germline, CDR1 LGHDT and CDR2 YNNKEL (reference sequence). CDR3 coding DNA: TGTGCCAGCAGCCAGAGGAGCTCCTACGAGCAGTACTTC. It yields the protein CASSQRSSYEQYF.

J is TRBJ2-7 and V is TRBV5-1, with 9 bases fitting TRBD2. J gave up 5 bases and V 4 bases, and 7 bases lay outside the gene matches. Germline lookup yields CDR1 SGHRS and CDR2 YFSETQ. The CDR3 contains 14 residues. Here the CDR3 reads CASSPGLAGNEQYF. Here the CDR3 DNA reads TGCGCCAGCAGCCCGGGACTAGCTGGCAACGAGCAGTACTTC.

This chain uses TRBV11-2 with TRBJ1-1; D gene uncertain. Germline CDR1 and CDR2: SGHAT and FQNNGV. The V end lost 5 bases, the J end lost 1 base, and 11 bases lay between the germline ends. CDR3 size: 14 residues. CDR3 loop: CASSPQAWNTEAFF. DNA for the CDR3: TGTGCCAGCAGCCCTCAGGCGTGGAACACTGAAGCTTTCTTT.

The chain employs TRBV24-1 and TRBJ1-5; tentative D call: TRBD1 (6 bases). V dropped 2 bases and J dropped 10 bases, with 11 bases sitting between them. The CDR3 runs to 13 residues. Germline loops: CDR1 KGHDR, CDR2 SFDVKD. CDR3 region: CATSDYTGIPQHF. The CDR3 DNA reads TGTGCCACCAGTGATTACACAGGGATCCCCCAGCATTTT.

The CDR3 protein is CASSSDITQYF. CDR3 nucleotides: TGTGCCAGCAGCTCGGACATTACGCAGTATTTT. The genes are TRBV7-9 and TRBJ2-3; tentatively, D is TRBD1 (5 bases). Germline values: CDR1 SEHNR, CDR2 FQNEAQ (reference sequence). The CDR3 has 11 residues. Deletions cut 4 bases from V and 8 bases from J, with 7 bases between.

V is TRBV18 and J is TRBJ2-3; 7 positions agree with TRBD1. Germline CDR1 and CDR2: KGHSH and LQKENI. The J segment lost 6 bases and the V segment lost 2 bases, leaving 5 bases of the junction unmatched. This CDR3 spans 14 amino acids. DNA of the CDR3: TGTGCCAGCTCACCATTAAGGGGGCCGGATACGCAGTATTTT. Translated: CASSPLRGPDTQYF.

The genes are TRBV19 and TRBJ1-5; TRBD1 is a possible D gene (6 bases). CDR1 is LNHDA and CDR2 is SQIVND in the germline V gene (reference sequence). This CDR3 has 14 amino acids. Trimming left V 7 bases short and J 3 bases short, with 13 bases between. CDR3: CASTQGQYNQPQHF. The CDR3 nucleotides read TGTGCCAGTACCCAAGGACAGTACAATCAGCCCCAGCATTTT.

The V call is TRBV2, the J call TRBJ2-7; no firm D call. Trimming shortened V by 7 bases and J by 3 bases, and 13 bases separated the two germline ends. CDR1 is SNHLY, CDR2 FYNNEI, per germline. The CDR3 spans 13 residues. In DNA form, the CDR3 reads TGTGCCAGCACCTCTCCTACCGGCTACGAGCAGTACTTC. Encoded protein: CASTSPTGYEQYF. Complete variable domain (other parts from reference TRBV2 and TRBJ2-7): EPEVTQTPSHQVTQMGQEVILRCVPISNHLYFYWYRQILGQKVEFLVSFYNNEISEKSEIFDDQFSVERPDGSNFTLKIRSTKLEDSAMYFCASTSPTGYEQYFGPGTRLTVT.

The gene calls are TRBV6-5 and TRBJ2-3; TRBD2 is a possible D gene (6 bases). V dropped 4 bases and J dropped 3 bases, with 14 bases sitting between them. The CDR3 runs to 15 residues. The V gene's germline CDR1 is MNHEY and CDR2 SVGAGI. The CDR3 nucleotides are TGTGCCAGCAGTTCCCGCGGGGTGGCGACAGATACGCAGTATTTT. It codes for CASSSRGVATDTQYF.

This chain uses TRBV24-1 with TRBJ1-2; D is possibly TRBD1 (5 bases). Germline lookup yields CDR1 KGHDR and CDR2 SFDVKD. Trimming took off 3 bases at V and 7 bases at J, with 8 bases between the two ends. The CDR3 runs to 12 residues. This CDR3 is CATSDAGFGYTF. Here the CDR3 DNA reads TGTGCCACCAGTGATGCAGGGTTTGGCTACACCTTC.

CDR3 amino acids: CASSLGENNGYTF. The CDR3 DNA is TGTGCCAGCAGCTTAGGGGAGAACAACGGCTACACCTTC. The chain combines TRBV7-9 with TRBJ1-2; D is undetermined. Trimming cost V 1 base and J 8 bases, with 11 bases left between them. The CDR3 runs to 13 residues. The V gene's germline CDR1 is SEHNR and CDR2 FQNEAQ (reference sequence). The full variable domain, rest sourced from reference TRBV7-9 and TRBJ1-2, is DTGVSQNPRHKITKRGQNVTFRCDPISEHNRLYWYRQTLGQGPEFLTYFQNEAQLEKSRLLSDRFSAERPKGSFSTLEIQRTEQGDSAMYLCASSLGENNGYTFGSGTRLTVV.

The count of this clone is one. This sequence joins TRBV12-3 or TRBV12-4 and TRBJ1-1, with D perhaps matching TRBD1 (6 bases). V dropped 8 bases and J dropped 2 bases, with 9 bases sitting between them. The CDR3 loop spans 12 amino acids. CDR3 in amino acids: CASSDSNTEAFF. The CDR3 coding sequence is TGTGCCAGCTCGGACAGTAACACTGAAGCTTTCTTT.

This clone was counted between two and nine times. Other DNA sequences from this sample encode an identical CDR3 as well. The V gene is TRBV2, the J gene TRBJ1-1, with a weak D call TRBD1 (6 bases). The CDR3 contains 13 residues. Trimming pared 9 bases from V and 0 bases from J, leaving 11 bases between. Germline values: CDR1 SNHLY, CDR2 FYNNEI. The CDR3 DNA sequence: TGTGCCAGTAAAGGGGACATGAACACTGAAGCTTTCTTT. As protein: CASKGDMNTEAFF.

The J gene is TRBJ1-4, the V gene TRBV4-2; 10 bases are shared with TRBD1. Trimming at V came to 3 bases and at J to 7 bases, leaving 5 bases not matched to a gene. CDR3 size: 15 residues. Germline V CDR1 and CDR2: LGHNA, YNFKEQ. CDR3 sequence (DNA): TGTGCCAGCAGCCATTCGGACAGGGGGGGTGAAAAACTGTTTTTT. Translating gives CASSHSDRGGEKLFF.

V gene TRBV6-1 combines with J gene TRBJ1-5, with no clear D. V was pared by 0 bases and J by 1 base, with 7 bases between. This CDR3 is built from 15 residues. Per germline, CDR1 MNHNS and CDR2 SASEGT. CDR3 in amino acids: CASSEASRSNQPQHF. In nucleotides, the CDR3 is TGTGCCAGCAGTGAAGCGAGCAGGAGCAATCAGCCCCAGCATTTT.

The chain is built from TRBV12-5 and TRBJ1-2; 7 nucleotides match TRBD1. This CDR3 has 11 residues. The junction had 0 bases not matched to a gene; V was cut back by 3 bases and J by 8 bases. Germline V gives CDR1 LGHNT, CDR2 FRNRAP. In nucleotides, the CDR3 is TGTGCTAGTGGTTTAGGGGGCGGCTACACCTTC. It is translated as CASGLGGGYTF.

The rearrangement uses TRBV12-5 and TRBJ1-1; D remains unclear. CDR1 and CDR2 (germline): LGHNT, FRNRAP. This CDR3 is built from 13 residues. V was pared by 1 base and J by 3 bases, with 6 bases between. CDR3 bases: TGTGCTAGTGGTTTGGAGGAGGACACTGAAGCTTTCTTT. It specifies CASGLEEDTEAFF.

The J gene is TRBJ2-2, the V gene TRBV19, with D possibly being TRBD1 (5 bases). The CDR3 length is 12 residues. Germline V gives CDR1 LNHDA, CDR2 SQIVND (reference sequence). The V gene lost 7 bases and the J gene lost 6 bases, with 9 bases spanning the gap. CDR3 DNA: TGTGCCAGTACCACAGGACCCGGGGAGCTGTTTTTT. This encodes CASTTGPGELFF.